Reported below is one T cell receptor beta chain. Its specificity is not known. TCRdb analysed the 5' RACE reads with MiXCR anew, one entry per CDR3 protein. This sample yields 450,000 to 600,000 distinct CDR3 sequences, of which around 17% are seen a single time; approximately 15% belongs to the top ten. The data stem from a study of T cells after yellow fever vaccination. The CDR3 has 15 residues. V gave up 4 bases and J gave up 2 bases, with 9 bases separating them. Germline V gene lookup returns CDR1 LNHNV and CDR2 YYDKDF (reference sequence). Study-wide points: Peaking faster, on day 5 versus 15, the secondary response was nonetheless weaker.

The gene calls are TRBV15 and TRBJ2-6; weak D call: TRBD2 (5 bases). Sample: PBMCs, taken less than 6 days after the first yellow fever vaccination. The receptor was derived from a man between 18 and 29 years old who received the YFV17D yellow fever vaccine. CDR3 sequence (DNA): TGTGCCACCAGCAAGCGGTTGGCTGGGGCCAACGTCCTGACTTTC. Its protein product is CATSKRLAGANVLTF. The entire variable domain, with the rest obtained from reference TRBV15 and TRBJ2-6, is as follows: DAMVIQNPRYQVTQFGKPVTLSCSQTLNHNVMYWYQQKSSQAPKLLFHYYDKDFNNEADTPDNFQSRRPNTSFCFLDIRSPGLGDTAMYLCATSKRLAGANVLTFGAGSRLTVL.